The clone carrying this T cell receptor (beta chain) was counted many times. What it binds is not known. This specimen comes from a study of neurological immune-mediated disorders. General observations from the study: When the repertoires were grouped phylogenetically, those of 18 of the 34 multiple sclerosis patients came together in a single cluster of related CDR3 sequences, which points to a possible repertoire-level signature.

Germline V CDR1 and CDR2: DFQATT, SNEGSKA (reference sequence). The CDR3 loop spans 12 amino acids. V lost 6 bases to trimming and J lost 0 bases, with 8 bases between them. TCRdb ran MiXCR on the 5' RACE reads and lists one entry per CDR3 protein. Altogether some 61,000 distinct CDR3 sequences are present, less than 4% being singletons, with the ten largest covering approximately 1.3%. The TCR originated in a man under 40 with multiple sclerosis. The sample was PBMCs. This chain connects TRBV20-1 to TRBJ1-1; weak D call: TRBD1 (6 bases). CDR3 amino acids: CSAGQLNTEAFF. In nucleotides, the CDR3 is TGCAGTGCCGGACAGTTGAACACTGAAGCTTTCTTT.